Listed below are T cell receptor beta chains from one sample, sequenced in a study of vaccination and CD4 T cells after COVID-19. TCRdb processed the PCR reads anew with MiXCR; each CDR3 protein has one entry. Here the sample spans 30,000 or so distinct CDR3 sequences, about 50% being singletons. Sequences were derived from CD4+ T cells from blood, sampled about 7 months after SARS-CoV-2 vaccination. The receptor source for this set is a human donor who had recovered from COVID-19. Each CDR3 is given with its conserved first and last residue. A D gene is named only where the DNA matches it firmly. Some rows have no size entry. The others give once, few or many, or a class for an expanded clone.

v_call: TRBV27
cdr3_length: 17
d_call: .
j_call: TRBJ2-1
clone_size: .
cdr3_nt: TGTGCCAGCAGACAACTGGTAGGTCCCCCCGGTGGGAATGAGCAGTTCTTC
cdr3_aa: CASRQLVGPPGGNEQFF

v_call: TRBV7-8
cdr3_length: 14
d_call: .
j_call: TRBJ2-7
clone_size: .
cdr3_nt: TGTGCCAGCAGCTTAGGAGGGTATGGCTACGAGCAGTACTTC
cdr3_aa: CASSLGGYGYEQYF

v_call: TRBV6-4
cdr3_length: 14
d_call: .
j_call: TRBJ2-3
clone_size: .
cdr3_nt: TGTGCCAGCAGTGAAAGCGGGAGCACAGATACGCAGTATTTT
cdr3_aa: CASSESGSTDTQYF

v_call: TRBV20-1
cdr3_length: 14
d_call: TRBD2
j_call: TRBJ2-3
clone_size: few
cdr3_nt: TGCAGTGCTCAGCGGGGCGGGAGACCAGATACGCAGTATTTT
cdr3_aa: CSAQRGGRPDTQYF

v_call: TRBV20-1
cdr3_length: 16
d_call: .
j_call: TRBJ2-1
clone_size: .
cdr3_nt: TGCAGTGCTAGACATGATAGGGACTCTTCCTACAATGAGCAGTTCTTC
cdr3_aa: CSARHDRDSSYNEQFF

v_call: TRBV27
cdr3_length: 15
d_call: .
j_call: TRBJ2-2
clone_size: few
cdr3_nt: TGTGCCAGCAGTTCCTACTCGGGGAACACCGGGGAGCTGTTTTTT
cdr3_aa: CASSSYSGNTGELFF

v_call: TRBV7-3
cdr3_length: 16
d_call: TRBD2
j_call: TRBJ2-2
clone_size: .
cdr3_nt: TGTGCCAGCAGCTTAACTAGCGGGAGATCGGCCGGGGAGCTGTTTTTT
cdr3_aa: CASSLTSGRSAGELFF

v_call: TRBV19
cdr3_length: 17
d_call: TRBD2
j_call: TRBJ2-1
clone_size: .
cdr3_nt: TGTGCCAGTAGTACTCAACTAGCGGGAGTTGGCTACAATGAGCAGTTCTTC
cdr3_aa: CASSTQLAGVGYNEQFF

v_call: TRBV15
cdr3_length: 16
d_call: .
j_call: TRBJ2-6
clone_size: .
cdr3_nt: TGTGCCACCAGCAGAGATCGGAGCTCTGGGGCCAACGTCCTGACTTTC
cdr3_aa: CATSRDRSSGANVLTF

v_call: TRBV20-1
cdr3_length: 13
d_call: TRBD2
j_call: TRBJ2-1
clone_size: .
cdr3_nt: TGCAGTGCTCTAGCGGGAGGGCGCGTTGAGCAGTTCTTC
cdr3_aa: CSALAGGRVEQFF

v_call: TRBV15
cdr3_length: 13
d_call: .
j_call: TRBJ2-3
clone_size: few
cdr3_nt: TGTGCCACCAGCAGAGATCGAGGGCGGGACCCGGATTTT
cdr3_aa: CATSRDRGRDPDF

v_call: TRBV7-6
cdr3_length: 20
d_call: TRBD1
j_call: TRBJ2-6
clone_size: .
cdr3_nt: TGTGCCAGCAGCGCCCGGACAGGGGCCTCCTTTTACTCTGGGGCCAACGTCCTGACTTTC
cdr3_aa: CASSARTGASFYSGANVLTF

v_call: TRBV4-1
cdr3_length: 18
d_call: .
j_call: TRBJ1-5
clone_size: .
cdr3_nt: TGCGCCAGCAGCCCCCTGACAGGCCGACTGTCGGGCAATCAGCCCCAGCATTTT
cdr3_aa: CASSPLTGRLSGNQPQHF

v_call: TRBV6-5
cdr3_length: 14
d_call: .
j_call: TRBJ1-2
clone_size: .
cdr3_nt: TGTGCCAGCAGTTACGATGGGGGGCCGGGGGGCTACACCTTC
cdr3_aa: CASSYDGGPGGYTF

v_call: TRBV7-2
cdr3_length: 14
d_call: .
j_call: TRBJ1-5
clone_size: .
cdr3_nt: TGTGCCAGCAGCATAAACCGGGTTGATCAGCCCCAGCATTTT
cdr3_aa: CASSINRVDQPQHF

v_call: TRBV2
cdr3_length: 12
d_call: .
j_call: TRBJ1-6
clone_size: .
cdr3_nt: TGTGCCAGCAAGGGGTATGGTTCACCCCTCCACTTT
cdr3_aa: CASKGYGSPLHF

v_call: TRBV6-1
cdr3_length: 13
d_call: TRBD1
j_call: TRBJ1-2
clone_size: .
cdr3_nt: TGTGCCAGCAGGCGACAGGGTTCTGGCGGCTACACCTTC
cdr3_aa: CASRRQGSGGYTF

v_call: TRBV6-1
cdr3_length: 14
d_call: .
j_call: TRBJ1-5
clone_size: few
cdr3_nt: TGTGCCAGCAGCACCGTGGAGCGCAATCAGCCCCAGCATTTT
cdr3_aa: CASSTVERNQPQHF

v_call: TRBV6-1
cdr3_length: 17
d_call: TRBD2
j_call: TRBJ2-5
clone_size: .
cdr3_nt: TGTGCCAGCAGTGTGTCCGATAGCGGGAGGGCCCCAGAGACCCAGTACTTC
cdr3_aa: CASSVSDSGRAPETQYF

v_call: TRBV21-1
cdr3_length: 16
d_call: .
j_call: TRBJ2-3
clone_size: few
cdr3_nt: TGTGCCAGCAGCAAAGACCCACTAGCGGGATCGGATACGCAGTATTTT
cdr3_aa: CASSKDPLAGSDTQYF

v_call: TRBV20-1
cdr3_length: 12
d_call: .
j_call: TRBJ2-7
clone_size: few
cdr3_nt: TGCAGTGCTAGGGGTAATGCCTACGAGCAGTACTTC
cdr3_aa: CSARGNAYEQYF

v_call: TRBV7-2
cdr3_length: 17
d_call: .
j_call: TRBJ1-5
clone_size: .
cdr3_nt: TGTGCCAGCAGCCCTAGCCCGGGGGTGTGGCGCAATCAGCCCCAGCATTTT
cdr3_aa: CASSPSPGVWRNQPQHF

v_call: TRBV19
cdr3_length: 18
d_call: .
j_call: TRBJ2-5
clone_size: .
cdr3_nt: TGTGCCAGTAGTTTGAGTTCGGGAGGGCCCTCAGGGGGAGAGACCCAGTACTTC
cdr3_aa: CASSLSSGGPSGGETQYF

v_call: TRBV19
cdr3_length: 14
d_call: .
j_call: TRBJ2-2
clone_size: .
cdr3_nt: TGTGCCAGTAGTCGAGCCGGTTTACTCGGGGAGCTGTTTTTT
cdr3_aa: CASSRAGLLGELFF

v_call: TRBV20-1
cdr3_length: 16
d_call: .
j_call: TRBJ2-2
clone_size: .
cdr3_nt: TGCAGTGCTAGAGAGGGGACCAACCTTTACACCGGGGAGCTGTTTTTT
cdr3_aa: CSAREGTNLYTGELFF

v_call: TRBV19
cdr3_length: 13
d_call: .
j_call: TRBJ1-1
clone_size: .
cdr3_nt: TGTGCCAGTAGTAGGGCACGGAACACTGAAGCTTTCTTT
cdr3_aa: CASSRARNTEAFF

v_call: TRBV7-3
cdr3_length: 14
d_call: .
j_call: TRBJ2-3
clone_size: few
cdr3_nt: TGTGCCAGCAGCGCAATAGTTAGCACAGATACGCAGTATTTT
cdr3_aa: CASSAIVSTDTQYF

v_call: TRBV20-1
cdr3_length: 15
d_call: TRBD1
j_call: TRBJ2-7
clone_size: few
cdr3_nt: TGCAGTGCTAGAGATACCGCAGGGGGCCTCTACGAGCAGTACTTC
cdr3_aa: CSARDTAGGLYEQYF

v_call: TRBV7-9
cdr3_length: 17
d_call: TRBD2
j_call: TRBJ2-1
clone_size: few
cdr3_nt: TGTGCCAGCAGCCCCGGACTAGCGGGAGGGCTACACGATGAGCAGTTCTTC
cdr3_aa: CASSPGLAGGLHDEQFF

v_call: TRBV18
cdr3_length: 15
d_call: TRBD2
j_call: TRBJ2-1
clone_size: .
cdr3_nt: TGTGCCAGCTCACCCGGGACTAGCGGGAGCAATGAGCAGTTCTTC
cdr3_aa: CASSPGTSGSNEQFF